The T cell receptor beta chain described here comes from a study of blood T cell repertoires in COVID-19. V gave up 4 bases and J gave up 2 bases, with 14 bases separating them. Looked up from germline, CDR1 is KGHSH and CDR2 is LQKENI. The CDR3 has 15 amino acids. Generated by immunoSEQ multiplex PCR, the TCRdb table keeps only in-frame clones and is missing some. Seen here are about 88,000 clones, about 82% observed once, and the top ten hold 25%. This sequence originates from a human donor in a cohort sampled during active COVID-19. Sequences were obtained from peripheral blood. The chain joins TRBV18 to TRBJ2-5; D is unclear. The CDR3 sequence is CASSRSDWKQETQYF. CDR3 bases: TGTGCCAGCTCACGCAGCGATTGGAAACAAGAGACCCAGTACTTC.